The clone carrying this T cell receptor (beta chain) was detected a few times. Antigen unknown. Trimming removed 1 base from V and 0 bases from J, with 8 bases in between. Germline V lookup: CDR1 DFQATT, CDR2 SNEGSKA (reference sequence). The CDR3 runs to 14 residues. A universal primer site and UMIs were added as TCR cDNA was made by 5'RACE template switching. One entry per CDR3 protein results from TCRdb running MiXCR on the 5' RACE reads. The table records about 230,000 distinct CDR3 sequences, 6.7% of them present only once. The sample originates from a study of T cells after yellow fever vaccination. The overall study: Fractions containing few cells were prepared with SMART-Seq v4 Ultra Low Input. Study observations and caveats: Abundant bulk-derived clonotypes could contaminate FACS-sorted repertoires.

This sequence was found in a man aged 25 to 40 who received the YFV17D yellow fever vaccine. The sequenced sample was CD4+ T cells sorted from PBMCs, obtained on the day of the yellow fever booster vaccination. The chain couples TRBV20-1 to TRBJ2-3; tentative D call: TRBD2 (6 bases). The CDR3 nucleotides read TGCAGTGCTAGAGTTGGGACTAGCACAGATACGCAGTATTTT. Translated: CSARVGTSTDTQYF.